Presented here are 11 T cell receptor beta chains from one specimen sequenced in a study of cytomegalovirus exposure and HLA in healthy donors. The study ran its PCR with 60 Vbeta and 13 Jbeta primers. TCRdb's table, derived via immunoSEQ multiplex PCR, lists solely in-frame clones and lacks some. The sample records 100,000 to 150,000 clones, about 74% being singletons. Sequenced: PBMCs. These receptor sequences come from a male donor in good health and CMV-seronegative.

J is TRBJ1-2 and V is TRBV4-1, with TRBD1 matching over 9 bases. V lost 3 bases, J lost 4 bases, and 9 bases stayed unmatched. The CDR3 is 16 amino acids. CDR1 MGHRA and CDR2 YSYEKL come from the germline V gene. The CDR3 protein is CASSHAGTGLFYGYTF. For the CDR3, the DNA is TGCGCCAGCAGCCACGCCGGGACAGGGTTATTCTATGGCTACACCTTC.

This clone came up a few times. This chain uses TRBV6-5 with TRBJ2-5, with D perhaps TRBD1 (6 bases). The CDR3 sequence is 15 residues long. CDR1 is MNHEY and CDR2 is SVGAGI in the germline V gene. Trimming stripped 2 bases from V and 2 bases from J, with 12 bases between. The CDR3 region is CASSYRGGQQETQYF. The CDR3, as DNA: TGTGCCAGCAGTTACCGCGGCGGACAGCAAGAGACCCAGTACTTC.

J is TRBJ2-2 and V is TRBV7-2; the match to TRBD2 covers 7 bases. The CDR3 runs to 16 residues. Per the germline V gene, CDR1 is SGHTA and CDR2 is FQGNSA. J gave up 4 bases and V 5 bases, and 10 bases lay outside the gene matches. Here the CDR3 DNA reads TGTGCCAGCAGCCCGAGGGGCGGGAGATCCACCGGGGAGCTGTTTTTT. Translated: CASSPRGGRSTGELFF.

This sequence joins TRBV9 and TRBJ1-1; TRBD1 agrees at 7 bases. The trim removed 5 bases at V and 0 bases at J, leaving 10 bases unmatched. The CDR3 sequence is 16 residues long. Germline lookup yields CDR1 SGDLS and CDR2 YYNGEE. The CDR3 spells CASSALDRPMNTEAFF. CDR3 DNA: TGTGCCAGCAGTGCCTTGGACAGGCCTATGAACACTGAAGCTTTCTTT.

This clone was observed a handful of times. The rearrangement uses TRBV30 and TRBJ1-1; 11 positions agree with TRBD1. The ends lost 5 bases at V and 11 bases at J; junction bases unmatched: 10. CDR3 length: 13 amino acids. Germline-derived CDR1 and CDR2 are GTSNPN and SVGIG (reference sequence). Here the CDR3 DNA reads TGTGCCTGGGATCCCGGGACAGGGGGTGAGGCTTTCTTT. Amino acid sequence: CAWDPGTGGEAFF.

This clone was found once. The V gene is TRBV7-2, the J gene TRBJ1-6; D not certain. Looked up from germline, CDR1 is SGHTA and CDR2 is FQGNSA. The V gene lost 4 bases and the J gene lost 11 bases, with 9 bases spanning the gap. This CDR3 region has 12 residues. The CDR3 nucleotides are TGTGCCAGCAGCTACATAACAGCACCCCTCCACTTT. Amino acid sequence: CASSYITAPLHF. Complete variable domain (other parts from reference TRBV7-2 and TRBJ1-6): GAGVSQSPSNKVTEKGKDVELRCDPISGHTALYWYRQSLGQGLEFLIYFQGNSAPDKSGLPSDRFSAERTGGSVSTLTIQRTQQEDSAVYLCASSYITAPLHFGNGTRLTVT.

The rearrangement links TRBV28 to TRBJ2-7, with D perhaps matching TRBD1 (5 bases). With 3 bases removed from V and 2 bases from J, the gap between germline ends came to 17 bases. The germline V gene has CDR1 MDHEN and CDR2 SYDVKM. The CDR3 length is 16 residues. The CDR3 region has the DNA TGTGCCAGCAGTTTTCCCAGGGTAGGTTCCGCCTACGAGCAGTACTTC. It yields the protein CASSFPRVGSAYEQYF.

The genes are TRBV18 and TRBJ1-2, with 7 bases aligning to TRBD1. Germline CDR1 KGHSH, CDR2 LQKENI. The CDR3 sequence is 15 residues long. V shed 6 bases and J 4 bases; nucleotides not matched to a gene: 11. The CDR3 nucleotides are TGTGCCAGCTCTTTTAGACAGGGAACGGCCTATGGCTACACCTTC. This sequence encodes CASSFRQGTAYGYTF.

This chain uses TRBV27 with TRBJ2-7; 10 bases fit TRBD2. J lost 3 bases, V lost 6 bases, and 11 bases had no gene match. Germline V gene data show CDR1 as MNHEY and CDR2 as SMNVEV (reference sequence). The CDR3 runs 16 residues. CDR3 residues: CASSATPAGGIYEQYF. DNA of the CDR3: TGTGCCAGCAGCGCCACTCCAGCGGGGGGGATCTACGAGCAGTACTTC.

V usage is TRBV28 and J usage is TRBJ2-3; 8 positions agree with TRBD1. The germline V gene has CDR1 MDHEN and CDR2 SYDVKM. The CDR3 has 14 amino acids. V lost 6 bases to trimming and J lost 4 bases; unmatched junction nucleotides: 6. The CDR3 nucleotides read TGTGCCAGCAGCCCCGGACAGGGAGCAGATACGCAGTATTTT. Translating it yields CASSPGQGADTQYF.

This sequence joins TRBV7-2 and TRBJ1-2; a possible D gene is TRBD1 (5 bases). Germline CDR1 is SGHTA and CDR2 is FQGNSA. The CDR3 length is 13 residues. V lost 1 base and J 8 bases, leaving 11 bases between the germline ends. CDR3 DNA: TGTGCCAGCAGCTTAGTTACAGGCGGCGGCTACACCTTC. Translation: CASSLVTGGGYTF. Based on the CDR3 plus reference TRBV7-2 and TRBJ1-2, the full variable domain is GAGVSQSPSNKVTEKGKDVELRCDPISGHTALYWYRQSLGQGLEFLIYFQGNSAPDKSGLPSDRFSAERTGGSVSTLTIQRTQQEDSAVYLCASSLVTGGGYTFGSGTRLTVV.